This TCR beta chain was captured in a study of T cells in Graves' hyperthyroidism and ophthalmopathy. Study observations and caveats: Blood also contained most expanded thyroid clonotypes above 0.001.

RNA transcripts provided the source from which TCR beta CDR3 regions were amplified. Researchers ran a first-round RT-PCR on the TCR CDR3 using the HTBI primer set. Each CDR3 protein is one row after TCRdb ran MiXCR on the multiplex PCR reads. The sample holds over 700,000 distinct CDR3 sequences, roughly 20% seen once. The PBMCs had their origin in 7.5 to 10 ml of fresh peripheral blood. This clonotype was seen more than once but under ten times. The antigen is not known. The V end was cut by 2 bases, the J end by 7 bases, with 14 bases between. The CDR3 is 14 residues long. Germline assignment: CDR1 LNHDA and CDR2 SQIVND (reference sequence).

This clonotype was sampled from a woman aged 45 to 65 with Graves' hyperthyroidism that later progressed to Graves' ophthalmopathy. The chain links TRBV19 to TRBJ1-2; D possibly corresponds to TRBD1 (6 bases). The sample comprised blood. The DNA for the CDR3 is TGTGCCAGTAGTATACGCCAGGACAGTAGTGGCTACACCTTC. Its protein product is CASSIRQDSSGYTF.